The clone carrying this TCR beta chain was found a few times. The antigen remains unidentified. The source of the sample is a study of T cell repertoires in cytomegalovirus infection. The CDR3 totals 11 residues. Trimming took off 6 bases at V and 14 bases at J, with 15 bases between the two ends. TCRdb fed the reads into MiXCR, producing one record per CDR3 protein. The sample records some 500,000 distinct CDR3 sequences, roughly 42% being singletons. The sequences come from cultured PBMCs, collected from culture after CMV antigen stimulation. This TCR derives from a human donor in good health (CMV status not recorded). Some clones in this sample may be carry-over from other donors' samples. The chain links TRBV12-3 or TRBV12-4 to TRBJ2-3; D ambiguous. The CDR3 loop is CASSSGRPPYF. CDR3 DNA: TGTGCCAGCAGCTCTGGACGCCCCCCGTATTTT.